Listed below are T cell receptor beta chains from one sample, sequenced in a study of cytomegalovirus exposure and HLA in healthy donors. Produced via immunoSEQ multiplex PCR; TCRdb's table is partial and in-frame only. The sample shows 100,000 or so clones, 75% of them seen only once. The sequenced sample was PBMCs. These receptor sequences come from a male donor in good health and CMV-seropositive. The CDR3 runs from the conserved cysteine through the conserved F or W. Each record gives: clone size, V gene, D gene, J gene, CDR3 DNA, CDR3 protein. A D gene is named only where the DNA matches it firmly. Clone size appears in some rows only: once, few, many, or a class for an expanded clone.

.	TRBV7-3	TRBD2	TRBJ2-3	TGTGCCAGCAGCTTACTGGGCGGGGGGGCGGTAGATACGCAGTATTTT	CASSLLGGGAVDTQYF
.	TRBV9	TRBD1	TRBJ2-7	TGTGCCAGCAGTGACAGGGGGCAGAACGAGCAGTACTTC	CASSDRGQNEQYF
.	TRBV28	.	TRBJ1-5	TGTGCCAGCAGCTCGGACAGTGTCATCCCTCAGCCCCAGCATTTT	CASSSDSVIPQPQHF
.	TRBV7-9	TRBD2	TRBJ2-7	TGTGCCAGCAGCCTTACTAGCGGGGCAACCTACGAGCAGTACTTC	CASSLTSGATYEQYF
.	TRBV15	TRBD1	TRBJ1-2	TGTGCCACCAGCAGTCGTACAGGGGGGAGGGATAACTATGGCTACACCTTC	CATSSRTGGRDNYGYTF
.	TRBV6-4	TRBD1	TRBJ1-2	TGTGCCAGCAGTGACACGACCGGGACAGGGAATGGGTATGGCTACACCTTC	CASSDTTGTGNGYGYTF
.	TRBV27	.	TRBJ1-2	TGTGCCAGCAGCCCCAGACTTCTTAACTATGGCTACACCTTC	CASSPRLLNYGYTF
.	TRBV7-2	.	TRBJ2-3	TGTGCCAGCAGCGCATCTAGCGCCGGCACAGATACGCAGTATTTT	CASSASSAGTDTQYF
few	TRBV7-6	.	TRBJ1-3	TGTGCCAGCAGCTTAGAGGGGGGGGCCTCTGGAAACACCATATATTTT	CASSLEGGASGNTIYF
.	TRBV6-1	.	TRBJ1-1	TGTGCCAGCAGTGAAGCGGGTTTTATGGGGGCGGACACTGAAGCTTTCTTT	CASSEAGFMGADTEAFF
.	TRBV19	.	TRBJ1-1	TGTGCCAGTAGTATCGAATCCAGGGCGAACACTGAAGCTTTCTTT	CASSIESRANTEAFF
.	TRBV6-5	TRBD1	TRBJ2-7	TGTGCCAGCAGTTACAGATGGACAGGGGGCTCCTACGAGCAGTACTTC	CASSYRWTGGSYEQYF
many	TRBV7-6	.	TRBJ2-4	TGTGCCCCCCCCACAGGAGCCAAAAACATTCAGTACTTC	CAPPTGAKNIQYF
.	TRBV12-5	TRBD2	TRBJ2-1	TGTGCTAGTGGTTTGGACCTAAGCGGGGTCGGGTTCTTC	CASGLDLSGVGFF
.	TRBV19	TRBD1	TRBJ1-1	TGTGCCAGTAAAGGACAGGTGAACACTGAAGCTTTCTTT	CASKGQVNTEAFF
.	TRBV4-2	.	TRBJ1-5	TGTGCCAGCAGCCCTGCCTTCGCAGGCGATCAGCCCCAGCATTTT	CASSPAFAGDQPQHF
.	TRBV20-1	.	TRBJ2-5	TGCAGTCGCGAGAGTCAAGAGACCCAGTACTTC	CSRESQETQYF
.	TRBV6-1	TRBD1	TRBJ1-1	TGTGCCAGCAACCCGGACAGGGGGCGTGAAGCTTTCTTT	CASNPDRGREAFF
few	TRBV7-3	TRBD1	TRBJ1-6	TGTGCCAGCAGCTTATATGCAGGGGGAAATTCACCCCTCCACTTT	CASSLYAGGNSPLHF
once	TRBV10-3	TRBD1	TRBJ1-5	TGTGCCATCACCGAAGACAGGGATCAGCCCCAGCATTTT	CAITEDRDQPQHF
once	TRBV18	TRBD2	TRBJ2-3	TGTGCCAGCTCACCCCTGACTAGCGGGGCCACAGATACGCAGTATTTT	CASSPLTSGATDTQYF
.	TRBV19	TRBD2	TRBJ2-1	TGTGCCAGTTCTAGCGGGGACAAGCAGTTCTTC	CASSSGDKQFF